This entry describes one T cell receptor (beta chain). Its specificity is unknown. These data belong to a study of vaccination effects on CD4 cells after COVID-19. In the study overall: The second dose preceded post-vaccine samples by a median of 72 days.

Clones were sequenced by immunoSEQ multiplex PCR, and TCRdb holds only the in-frame ones, with some missing. The sample has 30,000 to 40,000 clones, about 80% seen once. The V gene end was trimmed by 2 bases and the J gene end by 4 bases; junction bases not matched to a gene: 8. The CDR3 runs 15 residues. In germline, CDR1 is GTSNPN, CDR2 SVGIG (reference sequence). Using viral peptide pools, the ViraFEST assay grew out antigen-specific CD4+ T cells prior to sequencing. Following a 10-day culture, CD4+ T cells were purified. Participants each got two BNT162b2 or mRNA-1273 vaccine doses. The chain links TRBV30 to TRBJ2-5; 9 nucleotides align to TRBD1. The specimen was CD4+ T cells from PBMCs cultured with HCoV-NL63 spike peptides, collected after COVID-19 vaccination. The TCR originated in a human donor who received a COVID-19 vaccine. Some clones in this sample may be carry-over from other donors' samples. In nucleotides, the CDR3 is TGTGCCTGGAGTCATCCCGGGACAGGGAGAGAGACCCAGTACTTC. Its translation: CAWSHPGTGRETQYF.